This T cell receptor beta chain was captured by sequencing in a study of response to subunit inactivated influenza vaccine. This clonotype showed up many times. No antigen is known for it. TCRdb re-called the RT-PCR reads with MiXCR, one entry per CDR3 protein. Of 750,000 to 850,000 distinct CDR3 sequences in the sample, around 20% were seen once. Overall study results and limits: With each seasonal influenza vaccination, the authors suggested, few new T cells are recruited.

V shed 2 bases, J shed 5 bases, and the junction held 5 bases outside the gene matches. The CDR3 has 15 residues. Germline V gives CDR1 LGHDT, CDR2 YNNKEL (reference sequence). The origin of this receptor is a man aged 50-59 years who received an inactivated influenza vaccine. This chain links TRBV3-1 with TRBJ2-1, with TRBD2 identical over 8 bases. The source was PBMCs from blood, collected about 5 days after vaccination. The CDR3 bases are TGTGCCAGCAGCCAACTCGGGACTAGACACAATGAGCAGTTCTTC. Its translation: CASSQLGTRHNEQFF.